The TCR beta chain described here comes from a study of CD8+CD57+ T cells in acquired aplastic anemia (dated 2018 in TCRdb). Background on the whole study: Extracted DNA from sorted CD4+ and CD8+ cells averaged approximately 3 ug, ranging from about 0.18 to 27.4 ug. Mean read counts for healthy donor samples were about 10.8 million for CD4+ cells and about 12 million for CD8+ cells.

The study at large found these results: Fewer than 30 CD8+ CDR3 sequences were found in both patients and controls but appeared to be highly expressed in patients and within the immunodominant clones of the patients. CD8+ Simpson's diversity did not differ significantly between patients and healthy controls (P=0.060).

Clipping removes 0 bases from V and 7 bases from J, with 2 as the unmatched junction base count. Taken from cysteine to phenylalanine, the CDR3 has 15 residues. The kept DNA is CDR3 alone, 45 bases in frame from the first base. Per the germline V gene (reference sequence), SEHNR is the CDR1 and FQNEAQ is the CDR2. Genomic DNA served as template for TCR beta VDJ combination and CDR3 sequence profiling. An Illumina HiSeq 2000 was used for TCR repertoire sequencing. The authors' pipeline ran thus. TRBV/TRBJ rearrangement plots, CDR3 size and DJ length profiles, and Simpson's diversity index were used to evaluate the repertoires. The immunodominant clone was defined as the most abundant DNA sequence in deep sequencing data. CDR3 amino acid sequences were checked for sharing across subjects and were also compared against the VDJdb database and published repertoires. In-frame beta chains were kept once TCRdb had trimmed the public reads at Q25 with fastp and called clones with MiXCR. Identical CDR3 protein sequences are pooled into one entry, listed with their most common genes and DNA. The V and J calls were determined by TCRdb, not by the authors. The sample profile shows approximately 200,000 distinct CDR3 sequences; roughly half of them were found once. The top ten clones comprise about 16% of the sample.

As for this clonotype: There is no known antigen for this receptor. Per-base quality was not reported, and no clone a single base away is much larger than it.

In the study, sorted CD4+ and CD8+ blood T cells from patients with severe aplastic anemia and from healthy subjects underwent deep sequencing of TCR repertoires. Ficoll-Paque density gradient centrifugation was used to isolate peripheral blood mononuclear cells. Before DNA extraction, CD4+ and CD8+ T cells were sorted by FACS or by magnetic beads. The source is a human donor in good health, serving as a control. The sequence is built from TRBV7-9 and TRBJ1-6; 8 central nucleotides agree with TRBD1. The sample comprised sorted CD4+, CD8+, or CD8+CD57+ T cells (not recorded which) from PBMCs. The CDR3 amino acid sequence is: CASSLADRGNSPLHF. In nucleotides, the sequence is TGTGCCAGCAGCTTAGCAGACAGGGGAAATTCACCCCTCCACTTT.